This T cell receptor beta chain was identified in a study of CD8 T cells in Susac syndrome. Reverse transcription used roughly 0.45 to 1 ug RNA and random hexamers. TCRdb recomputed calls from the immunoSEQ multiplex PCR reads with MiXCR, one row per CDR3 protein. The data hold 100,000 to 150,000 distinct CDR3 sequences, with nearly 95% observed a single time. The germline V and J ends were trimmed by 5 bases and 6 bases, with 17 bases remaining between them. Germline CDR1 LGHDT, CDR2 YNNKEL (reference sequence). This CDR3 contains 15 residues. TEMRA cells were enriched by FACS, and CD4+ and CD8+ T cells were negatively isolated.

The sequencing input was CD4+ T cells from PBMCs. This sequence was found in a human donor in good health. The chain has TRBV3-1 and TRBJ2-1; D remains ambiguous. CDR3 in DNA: TGTGCCAGCAGCGGTGGGGTAGCCCTGCGCAATGAGCAGTTCTTC. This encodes CASSGGVALRNEQFF.